Below, 23 T cell receptor beta chains from the same sample are listed, as sequenced in a study of beta chain features in type 1 diabetes (dated by TCRdb to the late 2010s). What the research found in general, with its limitations: Type 1 diabetes patients showed a moderate but significant shortening of TCRB CDR3 length in all four CD4+ subsets.

Their antigen targets remain unknown. Library preparation was by the immunoSEQ multiplex PCR assay. The High Capacity cDNA Reverse Transcription Kit was used to reverse transcribe all of the isolated RNA, meaning that expressed TCRB transcripts were what got sequenced. What TCRdb holds here is the immuneACCESS table cut down to in-frame rearrangements. Part of the clones is not present; checked against another copy, under half of the missing clones reflect an unresolved V gene, and the others are unexplained. Here the sample has hundreds of thousands of clones; 13% occur a single time. The top ten constitute approximately 0.02% of the sample. Sequenced sample: naive CD4+ T cells from blood. The label giving this sample's cell subset or site can be read as: true naive CD4+ T cells. These receptors came from a man aged 18 to 35 with type 1 diabetes.

This clone occurred a few times. The gene calls are TRBV30 and TRBJ2-3; TRBD1 matches at 7 bases. V dropped 0 bases and J dropped 6; count of bases not matched to a gene: 9. The germline V gene has CDR1 GTSNPN and CDR2 SVGIG (reference sequence). The length of the CDR3 is 15 residues. The CDR3 is CAWSVRGRGQDTQYF. As DNA, the CDR3 is TGTGCCTGGAGTGTACGGGGCAGGGGACAGGATACGCAGTATTTT.

As to this clone: Germline and junction disagree at one end, which may indicate a read error. The chain recombines TRBV2 with TRBJ2-1; D call uncertain. Germline-derived CDR1 and CDR2 are SNHLY and FYNNEI. The CDR3 sequence is 15 residues long. The chain's CDR3 is CASNEMVSSYNEQFF. CDR3 in DNA: TGTGCCAGCAATGAAATGGTCTCCTCCTACAATGAGCAGTTCTTC.

This chain connects TRBV29-1 to TRBJ1-1; 8 bases match TRBD1. Germline lookup yields CDR1 SQVTM and CDR2 ANQGSEA. The CDR3 has 14 residues. The CDR3 spells CGSLADRGRTEAFF. CDR3 DNA sequence: TGCGGGTCGCTAGCAGACAGGGGTCGCACTGAAGCTTTCTTT.

The rearrangement uses TRBV29-1 and TRBJ1-2; tentative D call: TRBD1 (6 bases). The V gene's germline CDR1 is SQVTM and CDR2 ANQGSEA. The CDR3 covers 14 residues. V was clipped by 5 bases and J by 2 bases, with 15 bases between them. CDR3 in DNA: TGCAGCGTTACGGGGGCCTCGGGGAACTATGGCTACACCTTC. Residues: CSVTGASGNYGYTF.

This clone has just a few counts. V is TRBV27 and J is TRBJ2-7, with D perhaps TRBD1 or TRBD2 (6 bases each). This CDR3 is built from 14 residues. Trimming took off 5 bases at V and 0 bases at J, with 11 bases between the two ends. Germline-derived CDR1 and CDR2 are MNHEY and SMNVEV (reference sequence). The DNA for the CDR3 is TGTGCCAGCAGTACAGGGAGGAGCTCCTACGAGCAGTACTTC. Amino acids: CASSTGRSSYEQYF.

The J gene is TRBJ2-3, the V gene TRBV4-1; perhaps TRBD1 as D (6 bases). Germline V lookup: CDR1 MGHRA, CDR2 YSYEKL. V shed 0 bases and J shed 2 bases, with 21 bases lying between them. The CDR3 contains 19 residues. CDR3 sequence: CASSQDKPRQGRPTDTQYF. The CDR3 coding sequence is TGCGCCAGCAGCCAAGATAAACCCAGGCAGGGGAGACCCACAGATACGCAGTATTTT.

V is TRBV6-5 and J is TRBJ2-5, with D unresolved. This CDR3 comprises 13 residues. Per germline, CDR1 MNHEY and CDR2 SVGAGI. The germline V and J ends were trimmed by 0 bases and 4 bases, with 6 bases remaining between them. The CDR3 sequence is CASSYSTGETQYF. CDR3 coding DNA: TGTGCCAGCAGTTACTCGACGGGAGAGACCCAGTACTTC.

This clone came up a few times. The chain employs TRBV7-9 and TRBJ2-3, with 9 bases lining up with TRBD1. CDR1 and CDR2 (germline): SEHNR, FQNEAQ (reference sequence). The CDR3 consists of 13 residues. Trimming removed 5 bases from V and 6 bases from J; junction bases left unmatched: 3. CDR3 region: CASSTGGPDTQYF. The CDR3 DNA is TGTGCCAGCAGCACAGGGGGCCCGGATACGCAGTATTTT.

As to this clone: The sample contains more than one DNA sequence encoding this CDR3. The chain employs TRBV27 and TRBJ2-1; 9 bases line up with TRBD1. The CDR3 covers 15 residues. V was clipped by 3 bases and J by 4 bases; unmatched bases: 4. The germline gives CDR1 MNHEY, CDR2 SMNVEV (reference sequence). The CDR3 protein is CASSLGQGPYNEQFF. DNA of the CDR3: TGTGCCAGCAGTTTGGGACAGGGCCCTTACAATGAGCAGTTCTTC.

The V call is TRBV28, the J call TRBJ2-3, with 10 bases identical to TRBD1. Looked up from germline, CDR1 is MDHEN and CDR2 is SYDVKM. With 2 bases clipped from V and 14 bases from J, the junction kept 4 bases outside the gene matches. CDR3 size: 12 residues. The CDR3 region has the DNA TGTGCCAGCAGTTTAGGACAGGGGGGCCGGTATTTT. Protein sequence: CASSLGQGGRYF.

This rearrangement joins TRBV9 to TRBJ2-1; 14 bases align to TRBD2. From germline, CDR1 is SGDLS and CDR2 YYNGEE. The ends lost 4 bases at V and 8 bases at J; junction bases unmatched: 8. This CDR3 region has 16 residues. The CDR3 nucleotides are TGTGCCAGCAGCCCTAGGACTAGCGGGGGGCTGGATGAGCAGTTCTTC. Translation: CASSPRTSGGLDEQFF.

This clone was counted only a few times. The chain carries TRBV7-9 and TRBJ1-2; D may be TRBD1 (6 bases). CDR3 length: 10 amino acids. Looked up from germline, CDR1 is SEHNR and CDR2 is FQNEAQ (reference sequence). In DNA, the CDR3 is TGTGCTTTAGCAGGGGCACCTTACACCTTC. Translation gives CALAGAPYTF.

The rearrangement links TRBV7-3 to TRBJ2-1; 8 nucleotides agree with TRBD2. Germline values: CDR1 SGHTA, CDR2 FQGTGA. J was trimmed by 6 bases and V by 5 bases; bases with no gene match: 6. The CDR3 covers 14 residues. The CDR3 sequence is CASSQGLDGNEQFF. The CDR3 DNA sequence: TGTGCCAGCAGCCAGGGACTAGACGGCAATGAGCAGTTCTTC.

The chain recombines TRBV7-2 with TRBJ1-1; no reliable D call. V lost 5 bases and J lost 1, with 14 bases in between. CDR1 and CDR2 (germline): SGHTA, FQGNSA. The CDR3 runs to 15 residues. The CDR3 DNA reads as TGTGCCAGCAGCCGTGACACTGGATGGAACACTGAAGCTTTCTTT. Encoded protein: CASSRDTGWNTEAFF.

The chain links TRBV7-7 to TRBJ2-1; 8 bases map to TRBD2. Trimming cost V 5 bases and J 10 bases; bases outside gene matches: 7. Per the germline V gene, CDR1 is SSHAT and CDR2 is FNYEAQ (reference sequence). The CDR3 has 13 amino acids. CDR3 in amino acids: CASSPGLAREQFF. In DNA, the CDR3 is TGTGCCAGCAGCCCAGGACTAGCACGGGAGCAGTTCTTC.

This clone was counted a few times. The rearrangement joins TRBV30 to TRBJ2-3; D ambiguous. Germline V gene lookup returns CDR1 GTSNPN and CDR2 SVGIG (reference sequence). With 4 bases removed from V and 3 bases from J, the gap between germline ends came to 5 bases. The CDR3 covers 11 residues. CDR3 nucleotides: TGTGCCTGGATGGGGACAGATACGCAGTATTTT. Translating it yields CAWMGTDTQYF.

The V gene is TRBV7-9, the J gene TRBJ2-1, with TRBD2 matching over 12 bases. There are 18 residues in the CDR3. Germline V gene sequence: CDR1 SEHNR, CDR2 FQNEAQ (reference sequence). V lost 0 bases, J lost 0 bases, and 3 bases stayed unmatched. The CDR3 region is CASSLAWTSGVSYNEQFF. The CDR3 region has the DNA TGTGCCAGCAGCTTAGCCTGGACTAGCGGGGTCTCCTACAATGAGCAGTTCTTC.

This clone was seen only a few times. The chain joins TRBV30 to TRBJ2-7, with D perhaps matching TRBD2 (6 bases). V gave up 1 base and J gave up 8 bases, with 15 bases separating them. The CDR3 covers 13 residues. Per the germline V gene, CDR1 is GTSNPN and CDR2 is SVGIG (reference sequence). CDR3 in DNA: TGTGCCTGGAGTGCACAGTCGGGGGTTCAGCAGTACTTC. It encodes CAWSAQSGVQQYF.

This clone was counted a few times. The chain employs TRBV19 and TRBJ1-1; a weak D match, TRBD1 (5 bases). CDR1 LNHDA and CDR2 SQIVND come from the germline V gene (reference sequence). Trimming shortened V by 7 bases and J by 4 bases, and 19 bases separated the two germline ends. This CDR3 comprises 15 residues. The CDR3 is CASNPGEVWVTEAFF. In nucleotides, the CDR3 is TGTGCCAGTAACCCGGGGGAAGTGTGGGTCACTGAAGCTTTCTTT.

This rearrangement joins TRBV19 to TRBJ2-3, with 8 bases aligning to TRBD1. Germline CDR1 LNHDA, CDR2 SQIVND (reference sequence). V was clipped by 5 bases and J by 1 base; unmatched bases: 5. The CDR3 consists of 15 residues. For the CDR3, the DNA is TGTGCCAGTAGTCGCGACAGGGGCGGCACAGATACGCAGTATTTT. Protein product: CASSRDRGGTDTQYF.

This clone occurred a few times. The J gene is TRBJ2-1, the V gene TRBV5-4; possibly TRBD1 or TRBD2 for D (5 bases each). Germline V gives CDR1 SGHNT, CDR2 YYREEE (reference sequence). V dropped 0 bases and J dropped 5 bases, with 15 bases sitting between them. The CDR3 is 16 amino acids. CDR3 protein: CASSLGEGIPHNEQFF. As DNA, the CDR3 is TGTGCCAGCAGCTTGGGTGAGGGGATCCCCCACAATGAGCAGTTCTTC.

J is TRBJ2-7 and V is TRBV11-2; TRBD1 agrees at 8 bases. Losses at the gene ends were 3 bases for V and 4 bases for J; bases not matched to a gene: 11. The CDR3 is made up of 16 amino acids. Germline values: CDR1 SGHAT, CDR2 FQNNGV. CDR3 protein: CASSFLGQGVGYEQYF. In DNA, the CDR3 is TGTGCCAGCAGCTTCCTAGGACAGGGAGTTGGGTACGAGCAGTACTTC.

This clone was seen only a few times. Additional DNA sequences in this sample encode the identical CDR3. The V call is TRBV6-1, the J call TRBJ2-5; 12 nucleotides align to TRBD2. Germline V CDR1 and CDR2: MNHNS, SASEGT. The CDR3 is 13 residues long. Germline trimming cut 7 bases from V and 4 bases from J; bases unmatched to any gene: 1. The CDR3 DNA follows: TGTGCCAGCACGGGACTAGCGGGAGAGACCCAGTACTTC. Its translation: CASTGLAGETQYF.